The rows below give T cell receptor beta chains drawn from one sample of a study of blood T cell repertoires in COVID-19. The data were produced by immunoSEQ multiplex PCR, yet TCRdb's version contains in-frame clones alone and is incomplete. Seen here are about 70,000 clones, about four fifths observed once, and the top ten hold 9% to 10%. The sequenced sample was peripheral blood. The origin of the receptors is a woman of 80 years or more with acute or convalescent COVID-19. The CDR3 runs from the conserved cysteine through the conserved F or W. A D gene is named only where the DNA matches it firmly. Rows give clone size only sometimes, using once, few, many, or a class for an expanded clone.

D gene,V gene,J gene,clone size,CDR3 DNA,CDR3 protein
TRBD1,TRBV5-5,TRBJ1-4,NA,TGTGCCAGCAGCCAGGACCTCACAGGGGCAACTAATGAAAAACTGTTTTTT,CASSQDLTGATNEKLFF
NA,TRBV2,TRBJ1-6,NA,TGTGCCAGCAACGAGTACTCCTATAATTCACCCCTCCACTTT,CASNEYSYNSPLHF
TRBD1,TRBV6-5,TRBJ1-4,NA,TGTGCCAGCAGTCGGGACAGTACGGGGAAACTGTTTTTT,CASSRDSTGKLFF
TRBD1,TRBV6-5,TRBJ1-1,NA,TGTGCCAGCAGCTCACAGGGGGCAGCTTTCTTT,CASSSQGAAFF
NA,TRBV9,TRBJ2-4,NA,TGTGCCAGCAGCGTAGACCCGCAGGGGCGGGGGAATATAGCCAAAAACATTCAGTACTTC,CASSVDPQGRGNIAKNIQYF
NA,TRBV7-2,TRBJ1-5,NA,TGTGCCAGCAGCTTAGTAGCAGGGCTAAAGACTAGGGAGAATCAGCCCCAGCATTTT,CASSLVAGLKTRENQPQHF
NA,TRBV2,TRBJ1-5,NA,TGTGCCAGCAGCGGCGCATTAGAACTTGGGGGAGGAAAAGGCCCCCAGCATTTT,CASSGALELGGGKGPQHF
TRBD1,TRBV30,TRBJ2-3,NA,TGTGCCTGGAGTGCGGACAGGGGAACAGATACGCAGTATTTT,CAWSADRGTDTQYF
NA,TRBV11-3,TRBJ1-3,NA,TGTGCCAGCAGCTTACGCTCTGGAAACACCATATATTTT,CASSLRSGNTIYF
TRBD1,TRBV7-8,TRBJ1-4,NA,TGTGCCAGCAGCTTAGTAAAAGGGACAGGTTGGGAAAAACTGTTTTTT,CASSLVKGTGWEKLFF
NA,TRBV3-1/TRBV3-2,TRBJ1-1,NA,TGTGCCAGCAGCCAAGACGGACAAGGGGGTCAGAGAGCTTTCTTT,CASSQDGQGGQRAFF
NA,TRBV28,TRBJ1-1,NA,TGTGCCAGCAAGGACTCTTTGAACACTGAAGCTTTCTTT,CASKDSLNTEAFF
NA,TRBV6-5,TRBJ1-1,NA,TGTGCCAGCGCTACGACGTCCAGGGCGAACACTGAAGCTTTCTTT,CASATTSRANTEAFF
NA,TRBV28,TRBJ2-7,few,TGTGCCAGCAGTTTTCAGGGGTCTTCCTACGAGCAGTACTTC,CASSFQGSSYEQYF
NA,TRBV5-1,TRBJ1-6,NA,TGCGCCAGCAGCTTCCAGGAAAATTCACCCCTCCACTTT,CASSFQENSPLHF
NA,TRBV7-2,TRBJ2-3,few,TGTGCCAGCAGCGCCGGGTGGGGGGTTGCAGGTACGCAGTATTTT,CASSAGWGVAGTQYF
NA,TRBV9,TRBJ2-3,NA,TGTGCCAGCAGCGTAGGGCCCGGGGGTAGCACAGATACGCAGTATTTT,CASSVGPGGSTDTQYF
NA,TRBV6-5,TRBJ1-5,NA,TGTGCCAGCGGTCGGGGGGACAATCAGCCCCAGCATTTT,CASGRGDNQPQHF
NA,TRBV27,TRBJ1-1,NA,TGTGCCAGCAGTTTTGTCATGAACACTGAAGCTTTCTTT,CASSFVMNTEAFF
TRBD1,TRBV5-1,TRBJ1-2,once,TGCGCCAGCAGCCAACGCCCGGGACAGAGCTATGGCTACACCTTC,CASSQRPGQSYGYTF
TRBD2,TRBV5-1,TRBJ2-3,NA,TGCGCCAGCAGCCCGGGACTCCGACTAGCGGGGAGCACAGATACGCAGTATTTT,CASSPGLRLAGSTDTQYF
TRBD1,TRBV10-1,TRBJ1-6,NA,TGCGCCAGCAGCCCGGGACAGGGGAGAAGACCCCTCCACTTT,CASSPGQGRRPLHF
TRBD1,TRBV5-1,TRBJ2-3,NA,TGCGCCAGCAGCACGGGACAGGGGGTTGGACCCAGCACAGATACGCAGTATTTT,CASSTGQGVGPSTDTQYF
NA,TRBV6-5,TRBJ2-4,NA,TGTGCCAGCAAAGGGGGTGCCAAAAACATTCAGTACTTC,CASKGGAKNIQYF
TRBD2,TRBV3-1/TRBV3-2,TRBJ2-5,NA,TGTGCCAGCAGCCCCTCGGGACTAGCGTCGTACCAAGAGACCCAGTACTTC,CASSPSGLASYQETQYF
NA,TRBV14,TRBJ2-1,NA,TGTGCCAGCAGCCAAGATATAGTTATCAATGAGCAGTTCTTC,CASSQDIVINEQFF
NA,TRBV6-1,TRBJ1-1,NA,TGTGCCAGCAGTGAAGGGGGCTCGGGAGCTTTCTTT,CASSEGGSGAFF
NA,TRBV5-1,TRBJ2-1,NA,TGCGCCAGCAGTCAGGGGAAGTTGAATGAGCAGTTCTTC,CASSQGKLNEQFF
NA,TRBV6-5,TRBJ1-3,NA,TGTGCCAGCAGGCTGAACGGTGGAAACACCATATATTTT,CASRLNGGNTIYF
TRBD2,TRBV10-3,TRBJ2-1,NA,TGTGCCATCAGCTTAGACCCTTTAGGACTAGGTGGGGAGCAGTTCTTC,CAISLDPLGLGGEQFF
NA,TRBV6-6,TRBJ1-5,NA,TGTGCCAGCAGCGACAGCCGGAGCAATCAGCCCCAGCATTTT,CASSDSRSNQPQHF
NA,TRBV6-6,TRBJ1-4,NA,TGTGCCAGCACCACCGGGCAGGGCACTAATGAAAAACTGTTTTTT,CASTTGQGTNEKLFF
NA,TRBV9,TRBJ1-2,NA,TGTGCCAGCAGCCCCGGGGAATACTATGGCTACACCTTC,CASSPGEYYGYTF
NA,TRBV30,TRBJ2-3,NA,TGTGCCTGGAGTCGGTGGGGTCGAAAGAACGGGGGCACAGATACGCAGTATTTT,CAWSRWGRKNGGTDTQYF
NA,TRBV9,TRBJ1-2,NA,TGTGCCAGCAGCGTCCGCGACTATGGCTACACCTTC,CASSVRDYGYTF
NA,TRBV7-3,TRBJ2-3,once,TGTGCCAGCAGCCGATATACTAGCACAGATACGCAGTATTTT,CASSRYTSTDTQYF
NA,TRBV10-1,TRBJ1-1,NA,TGCGCCAGCAGGGGCCCCGCGGGTACTGAAGCTTTCTTT,CASRGPAGTEAFF
TRBD2,TRBV7-2,TRBJ2-3,NA,TGTGCCAGCAGCTTATTCCGGGGGGGCCTCGCAGATACGCAGTATTTT,CASSLFRGGLADTQYF
TRBD1,TRBV11-2,TRBJ1-5,NA,TGTGCCAGCAGCCCCAGCCAGGGGGCGGTTGGTCAGCCCCAGCATTTT,CASSPSQGAVGQPQHF